This T cell receptor beta chain was identified during a study of CD8 T cells in Susac syndrome. In the study overall: Among sequenced Susac syndrome patients, about 6 had active disease and eight or nine were in remission. Study findings and constraints: The authors found no clonal expansion in Susac syndrome CD4+ T cell repertoires.

It was with random hexamers that roughly 0.5 to 1 ug RNA was reverse transcribed. With immunoSEQ multiplex PCR, TCR beta CDR3 was amplified across 54 Vbeta and 13 Jbeta. TCRdb reprocessed the immunoSEQ multiplex PCR reads with MiXCR, giving one entry per CDR3 protein. The sample lists roughly 150,000 distinct CDR3 sequences; almost 96% were seen once. This clonotype is a singleton in its sample. Its matching antigen is unknown. Trimming shortened V by 5 bases and J by 0 bases, and 5 bases separated the two germline ends. The CDR3 sequence is 12 residues long. The germline CDR1 and CDR2 sequences are SGHDN and FVKESK.

The chain has TRBV14 and TRBJ2-7; D call uncertain. This TCR derives from a human donor with Susac syndrome. Input material: CD4+ T cells from PBMCs. CDR3 nucleotide sequence: TGTGCCAGCAGCTATAGCTCCTACGAGCAGTACTTC. Translation gives CASSYSSYEQYF.